This TCR beta chain appears in the sequencing data of a study of early T cells in non-severe SARS-CoV-2 infection. The wider study: Sequencing input comprised bulk RNA from unsorted whole blood; chain pairing was not available. General study results and limits: Database matching using VDJdb favored anti-spike CD8 responses, with private and CD4 specificities left missing.

To note about this clonotype: Its matching antigen is unknown.

Researchers attached unique molecular identifiers to individual cDNA molecules. TCRdb re-called the 5' RACE reads with MiXCR, one entry per CDR3 protein. The table lists approximately 49,000 distinct CDR3 sequences, 10% to 15% of them singletons. The CDR3 is 14 residues long. V was pared by 0 bases and J by 4 bases, with 10 bases between. The V gene's germline CDR1 is SGDLS and CDR2 YYNGEE. Specimen: whole blood. This sequence joins TRBV9 and TRBJ1-2; possible D gene TRBD1, 6 bases. This TCR came from an adult who was a healthcare worker with PCR-confirmed SARS-CoV-2 infection or an uninfected control (not recorded which). The CDR3 DNA reads as TGTGCCAGCAGCGTAGACGGGGGCAGCTATGGCTACACCTTC. Encoded protein: CASSVDGGSYGYTF.